The 23 T cell receptor beta chains below come from one sample, sequenced in a study of blood T cell repertoires in COVID-19. Assay: immunoSEQ multiplex PCR; the TCRdb copy retains only in-frame clones and omits some. Counted here are roughly 250,000 clones, roughly four fifths occurring once; the ten biggest clones make up roughly 4.7%. The sequenced sample was peripheral blood. These TCRs come from a woman in her seventies with acute or convalescent COVID-19.

This chain links TRBV28 with TRBJ1-1; 7 bases are shared with TRBD1. J was trimmed by 11 bases and V by 2 bases; bases with no gene match: 11. CDR3 size: 14 residues. The germline V gene has CDR1 MDHEN and CDR2 SYDVKM. CDR3 sequence reads: CASSLGDSGLLAFF. CDR3 nucleotide sequence: TGTGCCAGCAGTTTAGGGGACAGTGGGCTTCTGGCTTTCTTT.

The chain joins TRBV19 to TRBJ1-5; the D gene is possibly TRBD1 (5 bases). Deletions cut 1 base from V and 2 bases from J, with 15 bases between. The CDR3 has 17 amino acids. Germline V gives CDR1 LNHDA, CDR2 SQIVND (reference sequence). The CDR3 bases are TGTGCCAGTAGTATAGTACCCGACAGTAAGGGCAATCAGCCCCAGCATTTT. Translation: CASSIVPDSKGNQPQHF.

V is TRBV7-2 and J is TRBJ2-2; 7 bases map to TRBD2. V was clipped by 4 bases and J by 0 bases; unmatched bases: 8. This CDR3 is 17 amino acids long. Germline V gene data show CDR1 as SGHTA and CDR2 as FQGNSA. CDR3 nucleotide sequence: TGTGCCAGCAGCTCCAGTGGGGCGGGGGCGAACACCGGGGAGCTGTTTTTT. Its protein product is CASSSSGAGANTGELFF.

J is TRBJ2-2 and V is TRBV18; D perhaps matches TRBD1 (5 bases). Germline V gene sequence: CDR1 KGHSH, CDR2 LQKENI. The CDR3 runs to 14 residues. V shed 3 bases and J shed 4 bases, with 9 bases lying between them. CDR3 in amino acids: CASSPGRATGELFF. The CDR3 coding sequence is TGTGCCAGCTCACCGGGCAGGGCCACCGGGGAGCTGTTTTTT.

This chain joins TRBV4-2 and TRBJ1-1; D is undetermined. The CDR3 runs to 14 residues. Trimming stripped 1 base from V and 1 base from J, with 7 bases between. Looked up from germline, CDR1 is LGHNA and CDR2 is YNFKEQ. CDR3 in DNA: TGTGCCAGCAGCCAAGTCGGTAGGAACACTGAAGCTTTCTTT. Protein: CASSQVGRNTEAFF.

The rearrangement links TRBV6-6 to TRBJ2-5; TRBD2 might be the D (7 bases). V shed 6 bases and J shed 2 bases, with 16 bases lying between them. The germline gives CDR1 MNHNY, CDR2 SVGAGI (reference sequence). CDR3 length: 15 amino acids. The CDR3 sequence: CASRPRGAPQETQYF. DNA for the CDR3: TGTGCCAGCAGACCCCGGGGGGCTCCACAAGAGACCCAGTACTTC.

The V gene is TRBV28, the J gene TRBJ2-7; 11 bases line up with TRBD2. From germline, CDR1 is MDHEN and CDR2 SYDVKM. The V segment lost 8 bases and the J segment 8 bases; nucleotides outside the gene matches: 14. This CDR3 contains 15 residues. The CDR3 DNA sequence: TGTGCCAGCGCACCTAGCGGGGGGACCGTTTTGCAGCAGTACTTC. Protein product: CASAPSGGTVLQQYF.

This sequence joins TRBV4-3 and TRBJ1-4; D is unresolved. V was shortened by 0 bases and J by 7 bases, with 12 bases between the two germline ends. The CDR3 is made up of 15 amino acids. Per germline, CDR1 LGHNA and CDR2 YSLEER. CDR3 protein: CASSQDLGGPEKLFF. DNA of the CDR3: TGCGCCAGCAGCCAAGATCTAGGAGGGCCTGAAAAACTGTTTTTT.

The V and J genes are TRBV6-5 and TRBJ1-3; perhaps TRBD1 as D (5 bases). The CDR3 sequence is 15 residues long. Germline V CDR1 and CDR2: MNHEY, SVGAGI. V lost 5 bases to trimming and J lost 4 bases, with 15 bases between them. The DNA of the CDR3 is TGTGCCAGCAGTCCCGGCAGGGCGCAGGGAAACACCATATATTTT. This encodes CASSPGRAQGNTIYF.

This rearrangement joins TRBV19 to TRBJ2-7; 8 positions agree with TRBD2. V trimming: 5 bases; J trimming: 6 bases; junction bases outside the gene matches: 6. Germline V gene data show CDR1 as LNHDA and CDR2 as SQIVND (reference sequence). This CDR3 is 13 amino acids long. This CDR3 is CASSPGTRGEQYF. DNA of the CDR3: TGTGCCAGTAGTCCAGGGACTAGAGGCGAGCAGTACTTC.

This clone was counted a single time. V is TRBV19 and J is TRBJ1-2; TRBD1 matches 8 bases. The length of the CDR3 is 15 residues. Germline V gene sequence: CDR1 LNHDA, CDR2 SQIVND (reference sequence). V trimming: 6 bases; J trimming: 4 bases; junction bases outside the gene matches: 10. The CDR3, as DNA: TGTGCCAGTAGCCGACCCAGGGGGCCGGGCTATGGCTACACCTTC. Translating it yields CASSRPRGPGYGYTF.

The V call is TRBV10-3, the J call TRBJ1-1; D is perhaps TRBD1 (5 bases). The CDR3 loop spans 12 amino acids. The V gene lost 6 bases and the J gene lost 3 bases, with 8 bases spanning the gap. Germline lookup yields CDR1 ENHRY and CDR2 SYGVKD. For the CDR3, the DNA is TGTGCCATCAGACAGGACCACACTGAAGCTTTCTTT. Protein product: CAIRQDHTEAFF.

The rearrangement uses TRBV28 and TRBJ2-1; 8 bases line up with TRBD1. Losses at the gene ends were 4 bases for V and 3 bases for J; bases not matched to a gene: 8. This CDR3 is 16 amino acids long. CDR1 and CDR2 (germline): MDHEN, SYDVKM. The CDR3 bases are TGTGCCAGCAGTTCCTCACAGGGGGTAATCTACAATGAGCAGTTCTTC. Encoded protein: CASSSSQGVIYNEQFF.

This clone was observed a single time. This chain connects TRBV7-9 to TRBJ2-4, with TRBD2 as a possible D gene (5 bases). CDR3 size: 15 residues. The germline CDR1 and CDR2 sequences are SEHNR and FQNEAQ (reference sequence). Trimming pared 1 base from V and 5 bases from J, leaving 12 bases between. Here the CDR3 DNA reads TGTGCCAGCAGCTTAGATAGGTTAGCGCAAAACATTCAGTACTTC. It translates to CASSLDRLAQNIQYF.

This chain links TRBV3-1 (or the pseudogene TRBV3-2) with TRBJ2-2; possible D gene TRBD2, 5 bases. The germline CDR1 and CDR2 sequences are LGHDT and YNNKEL (reference sequence). This CDR3 spans 14 amino acids. Trimming shortened V by 4 bases and J by 4 bases, and 10 bases separated the two germline ends. This CDR3 is CASSRIATTGELFF. CDR3 nucleotides: TGTGCCAGCAGCCGAATAGCGACCACCGGGGAGCTGTTTTTT.

J is TRBJ2-7 and V is TRBV5-1, with 8 bases matching TRBD1. The junction had 8 bases not matched to a gene; V was cut back by 3 bases and J by 3 bases. Germline values: CDR1 SGHRS, CDR2 YFSETQ. CDR3 length: 15 residues. Written as DNA, the CDR3 is TGCGCCAGCAGCTGGGACAGGTCCTCAGACTACGAGCAGTACTTC. Its protein is CASSWDRSSDYEQYF.

The chain employs TRBV18 and TRBJ2-7; the D gene is possibly TRBD1 (6 bases). V shed 3 bases and J shed 7 bases, with 13 bases lying between them. This CDR3 has 13 residues. Per the germline V gene, CDR1 is KGHSH and CDR2 is LQKENI. The CDR3: CASSPRTGWEQYF. The CDR3, as DNA: TGTGCCAGCTCACCTCGTACAGGGTGGGAGCAGTACTTC.

V gene TRBV9 combines with J gene TRBJ2-2; 7 bases map to TRBD2. The germline gives CDR1 SGDLS, CDR2 YYNGEE. V lost 4 bases and J lost 0; bases outside the gene matches: 6. The CDR3 covers 16 residues. CDR3 sequence reads: CASSPRDYSNTGELFF. The CDR3 DNA reads TGTGCCAGCAGCCCCCGGGACTACTCGAACACCGGGGAGCTGTTTTTT.

The chain has TRBV18 and TRBJ1-6; D perhaps matches TRBD1 (5 bases). The germline gives CDR1 KGHSH, CDR2 LQKENI. V lost 1 base, J lost 9 bases, and 10 bases lay in between. The CDR3 is made up of 14 amino acids. In DNA form, the CDR3 reads TGTGCCAGCTCACCACGGGGCGAAGCTTCACCCCTCCACTTT. It is translated as CASSPRGEASPLHF.

The rearrangement uses TRBV9 and TRBJ1-1; 7 nucleotides align to TRBD1. CDR3 length equals 15 residues. Germline V gene sequence: CDR1 SGDLS, CDR2 YYNGEE. With V trimmed by 4 bases and J by 4 bases, 10 bases remained unmatched. The CDR3 protein is CASSFSGTDVTEAFF. The CDR3 coding sequence is TGTGCCAGCAGCTTCTCCGGGACAGATGTCACTGAAGCTTTCTTT. Looking up the rest from reference TRBV9 and TRBJ1-1 gives the full variable domain: DSGVTQTPKHLITATGQRVTLRCSPRSGDLSVYWYQQSLDQGLQFLIQYYNGEERAKGNILERFSAQQFPDLHSELNLSSLELGDSALYFCASSFSGTDVTEAFFGQGTRLTVV.

The chain uses TRBV5-4 and TRBJ2-3; the D is unclear. From germline, CDR1 is SGHNT and CDR2 YYREEE (reference sequence). There are 12 residues in the CDR3. Deletions cut 3 bases from V and 4 bases from J, with 6 bases between. The CDR3 loop is CASSWASDTQYF. The CDR3 DNA sequence: TGTGCCAGCAGCTGGGCCTCAGATACGCAGTATTTT.

The chain carries TRBV6-2 or TRBV6-3 and TRBJ1-6; 8 bases are shared with TRBD1. Germline CDR1 reads MNHEY; CDR2 reads SVGEGT. V lost 4 bases, J lost 12 bases, and 5 bases stayed unmatched. The CDR3 sequence is 13 residues long. CDR3 nucleotide sequence: TGTGCCAGCAGTTTACAGGGGGTCAGACCCCTCCACTTT. Protein: CASSLQGVRPLHF.

The chain employs TRBV5-1 and TRBJ2-1, with 9 bases identical to TRBD2. The CDR3 is 18 residues long. CDR1 and CDR2 from the germline V gene are SGHRS and YFSETQ. V trimming: 2 bases; J trimming: 10 bases; junction bases outside the gene matches: 19. CDR3 DNA: TGCGCCAGCAGCTTCTGGCGGGGGGGCCGGGATATAAAAGGGGAGCAGTTCTTC. It codes for CASSFWRGGRDIKGEQFF.